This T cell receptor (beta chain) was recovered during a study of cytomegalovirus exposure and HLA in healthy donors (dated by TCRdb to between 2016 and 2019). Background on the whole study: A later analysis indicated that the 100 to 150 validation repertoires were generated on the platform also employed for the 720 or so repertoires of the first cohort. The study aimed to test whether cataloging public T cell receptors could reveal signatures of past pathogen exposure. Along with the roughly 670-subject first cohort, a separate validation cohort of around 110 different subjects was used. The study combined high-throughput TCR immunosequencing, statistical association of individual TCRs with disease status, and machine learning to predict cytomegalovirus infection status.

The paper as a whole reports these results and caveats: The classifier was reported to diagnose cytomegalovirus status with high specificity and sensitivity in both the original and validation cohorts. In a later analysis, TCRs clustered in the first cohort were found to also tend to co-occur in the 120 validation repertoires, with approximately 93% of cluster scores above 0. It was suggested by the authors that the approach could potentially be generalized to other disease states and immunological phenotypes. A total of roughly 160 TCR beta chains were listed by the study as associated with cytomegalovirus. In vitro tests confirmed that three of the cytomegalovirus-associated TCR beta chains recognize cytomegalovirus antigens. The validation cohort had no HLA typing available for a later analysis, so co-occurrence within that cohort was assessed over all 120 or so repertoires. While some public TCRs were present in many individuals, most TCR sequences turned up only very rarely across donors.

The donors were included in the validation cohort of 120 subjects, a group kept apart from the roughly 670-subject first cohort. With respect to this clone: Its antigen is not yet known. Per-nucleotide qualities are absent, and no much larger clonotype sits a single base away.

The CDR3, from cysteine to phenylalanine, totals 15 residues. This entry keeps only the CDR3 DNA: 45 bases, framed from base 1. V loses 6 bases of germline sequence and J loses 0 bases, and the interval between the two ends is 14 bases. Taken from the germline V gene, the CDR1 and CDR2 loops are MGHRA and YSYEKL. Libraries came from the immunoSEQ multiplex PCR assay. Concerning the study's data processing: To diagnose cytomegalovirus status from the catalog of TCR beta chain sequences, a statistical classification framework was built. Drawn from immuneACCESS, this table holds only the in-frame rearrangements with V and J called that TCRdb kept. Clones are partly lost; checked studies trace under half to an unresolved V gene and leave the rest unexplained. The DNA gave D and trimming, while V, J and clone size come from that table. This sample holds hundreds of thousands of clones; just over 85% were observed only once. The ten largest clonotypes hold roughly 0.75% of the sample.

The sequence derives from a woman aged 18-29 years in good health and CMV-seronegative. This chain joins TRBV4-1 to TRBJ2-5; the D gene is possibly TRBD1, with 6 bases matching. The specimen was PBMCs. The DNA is TGCGCCAGCAGGGGGGCGGAGTCGTACCAAGAGACCCAGTACTTC. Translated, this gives CASRGAESYQETQYF.